This is a list of T cell receptor beta chains from one sample in a study of T cell responses to AZD1222 COVID-19 vaccine. Clones were sequenced by immunoSEQ multiplex PCR, and TCRdb holds only the in-frame ones, with some missing. Of around 100,000 clones listed, 84% are singletons. This sample comprised peripheral blood, obtained on day 0 of AZD1222 vaccination. These receptors were collected from an adult in good health. Each CDR3 is given with its conserved first and last residue. D genes are given only for firm matches. Not all rows give a size; the values are once, few, many and, for expanded clones, a class.

v_call	j_call	d_call	clone_size	cdr3_nt	cdr3_aa
TRBV18	TRBJ1-3	.	once	TGTGCCAGCTCAGTGGAGCAACGAACCATATATTTT	CASSVEQRTIYF
TRBV7-2	TRBJ1-5	TRBD1	.	TGTGCCAGCAGCTTGAATGGCAGGGGGAAGCCCCAGCATTTT	CASSLNGRGKPQHF
TRBV6-2/TRBV6-3	TRBJ1-1	.	.	TGTGCCAGCAGTTACTTGACAGAGTTGAACACTGAAGCTTTCTTT	CASSYLTELNTEAFF
TRBV2	TRBJ1-2	TRBD1	.	TGTGCCAGCAGGGTCCCGGGACAGGGGAATGGCTACACCTTC	CASRVPGQGNGYTF
TRBV6-5	TRBJ2-7	.	.	TGTGCCAGCAGTTACTCAGGGGGAAGCTCCTACGAGCAGTACTTC	CASSYSGGSSYEQYF
TRBV2	TRBJ2-1	TRBD2	.	TGTGCCAGCAGGGCCGGGACTAGCGGAAGTAAGCAGTTCTTC	CASRAGTSGSKQFF
TRBV2	TRBJ1-5	.	.	TGTGCCAGCAATGGCCAGGGTGCGAATCAGCCCCAGCATTTT	CASNGQGANQPQHF
TRBV15	TRBJ2-5	.	.	TGTGCCACCAGAAAGACAGGATACACAACGGAGACCCAGTACTTC	CATRKTGYTTETQYF
TRBV2	TRBJ1-3	.	.	TGTGCCAGCAGTACCAGGGAATACGGGAACACCATATATTTT	CASSTREYGNTIYF
TRBV7-2	TRBJ1-2	.	.	TGTGCCAGCAGCTTAGGTAGGGTCGTAAAGGGCTACACCTTC	CASSLGRVVKGYTF
TRBV28	TRBJ1-4	TRBD1	.	TGTGCCAGCAGTCCGGTCCCGGGACAGGAACCACCGGGAAAACTGTTTTTT	CASSPVPGQEPPGKLFF
TRBV18	TRBJ1-4	.	.	TGTGCCAGCTCACCAGGGACTAATGAAAAACTGTTTTTT	CASSPGTNEKLFF
TRBV9	TRBJ1-1	.	.	TGTGCCAGCAGCCCCCGGACGGAAAAAGCTTTCTTT	CASSPRTEKAFF
TRBV2	TRBJ2-5	TRBD1	.	TGTGCCAGCACCGAACGTCCAGGGGGAGAGACCCAGTACTTC	CASTERPGGETQYF
TRBV5-1	TRBJ2-1	TRBD2	.	TGCGCCAGCAGCTCGTCGAGCGGGGGGATAAACTCCTACAATGAGCAGTTCTTC	CASSSSSGGINSYNEQFF
TRBV28	TRBJ2-7	TRBD2	.	TGTGCCAGCAGGGGGACTAGACCTGGCGAGCAGTACTTC	CASRGTRPGEQYF
TRBV5-6	TRBJ2-5	.	.	TGTGCCAGCAGCTTTGGGGGCCAGACCCAGTACTTC	CASSFGGQTQYF
TRBV10-3	TRBJ2-2	.	.	TGTGCCATCAGCCCTCGTCAGGGTGCCCCTTTCACCGGGGAGCTGTTTTTT	CAISPRQGAPFTGELFF
TRBV6-2/TRBV6-3	TRBJ2-2	TRBD2	.	TGTGCCAGCAGCAAACGACTAGCGGGGATCCCGGGGACCGGGGAGCTGTTTTTT	CASSKRLAGIPGTGELFF
TRBV6-5	TRBJ2-7	.	once	TGTGCCACCCAACTCAACTACGAGCAGTACTTC	CATQLNYEQYF
TRBV6-2/TRBV6-3	TRBJ2-3	.	.	TGTGCCAGCAGTTACTCGAGGGGTTCTTACACAGATACGCAGTATTTT	CASSYSRGSYTDTQYF
TRBV11-3	TRBJ2-7	.	.	TGTGCCAGCAGTAACGACTTTGATCCCAGGGGCAAGAACGAGCAGTACTTC	CASSNDFDPRGKNEQYF